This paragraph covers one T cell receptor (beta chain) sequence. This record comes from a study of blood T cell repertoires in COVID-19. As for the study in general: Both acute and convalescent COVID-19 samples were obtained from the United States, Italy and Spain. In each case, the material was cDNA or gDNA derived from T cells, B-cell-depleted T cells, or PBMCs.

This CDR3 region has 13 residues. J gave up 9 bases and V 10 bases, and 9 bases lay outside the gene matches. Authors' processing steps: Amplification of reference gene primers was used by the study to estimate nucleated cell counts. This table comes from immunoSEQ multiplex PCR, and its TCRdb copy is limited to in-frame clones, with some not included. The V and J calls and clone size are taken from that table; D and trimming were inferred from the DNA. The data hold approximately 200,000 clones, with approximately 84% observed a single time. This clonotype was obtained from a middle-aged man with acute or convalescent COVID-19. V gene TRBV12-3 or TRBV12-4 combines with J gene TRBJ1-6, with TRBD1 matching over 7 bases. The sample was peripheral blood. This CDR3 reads CATKQGRTSPLHF. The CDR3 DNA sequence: TGTGCCACCAAACAGGGGAGGACTTCACCCCTCCACTTT.